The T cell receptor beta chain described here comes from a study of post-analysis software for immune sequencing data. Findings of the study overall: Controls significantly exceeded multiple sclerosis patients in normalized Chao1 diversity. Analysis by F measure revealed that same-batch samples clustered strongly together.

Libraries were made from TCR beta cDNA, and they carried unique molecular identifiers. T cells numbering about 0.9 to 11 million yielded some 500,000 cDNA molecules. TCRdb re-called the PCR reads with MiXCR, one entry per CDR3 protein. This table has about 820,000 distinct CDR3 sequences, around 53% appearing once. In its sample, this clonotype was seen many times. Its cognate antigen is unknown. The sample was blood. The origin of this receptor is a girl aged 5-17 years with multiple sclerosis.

The CDR3 DNA sequence: TGCAGCGTTGGACAGGGGAACACTGAAGCTTTCTTT. Its translation is CSVGQGNTEAFF. The chain uses TRBV29-1 and TRBJ1-1; 7 bases line up with TRBD1. Germline loops: CDR1 SQVTM, CDR2 ANQGSEA. This CDR3 region has 12 residues. The V gene end was trimmed by 4 bases and the J gene end by 1 base; junction bases not matched to a gene: 0.